The 8 T cell receptor beta chains below all came from one sample that was sequenced in a study of blood T cells in healthy people across ages. With a J-beta primer mix and a sample-barcoded 5' primer, a second PCR ran roughly 6 to 12 cycles. TCRdb fed the 5' RACE reads into MiXCR, producing one record per CDR3 protein. The sample includes about 1.4 million distinct CDR3 sequences, around 59% of them seen just once. The sequenced sample was blood. The receptor set was obtained from a man younger than 30 in good health.

This chain joins TRBV11-2 and TRBJ1-2; D is uncertain. Trimming removed 1 base at V and 6 bases at J, with 9 bases between. The CDR3 runs 13 residues. The germline V gene encodes CDR1 SGHAT and CDR2 FQNNGV. CDR3 amino acids: CASSLGLGNGYTF. The CDR3 coding sequence is TGTGCCAGCAGCTTAGGTCTGGGGAATGGCTACACCTTC.

The chain recombines TRBV29-1 with TRBJ2-7; no reliable D call. The length of the CDR3 is 12 residues. CDR1 SQVTM and CDR2 ANQGSEA come from the germline V gene. V gave up 7 bases and J gave up 0 bases, with 10 bases separating them. The CDR3 DNA sequence: TGCAGCGCCCAACAGAGCTCCTACGAGCAGTACTTC. It is translated as CSAQQSSYEQYF.

The V and J genes are TRBV4-2 and TRBJ2-3; 7 bases agree with TRBD2. The CDR3 loop spans 16 amino acids. CDR1 and CDR2 from the germline V gene are LGHNA and YNFKEQ. Germline trimming cut 2 bases from V and 2 bases from J; bases unmatched to any gene: 7. CDR3 coding DNA: TGTGCCAGCAGCCAATACACCGGGACTACCACAGATACGCAGTATTTT. Its translation is CASSQYTGTTTDTQYF.

The genes are TRBV20-1 and TRBJ2-5, with D uncertain. The end of the DNA aligns better with TRBJ2-7, so the J call may be wrong. This CDR3 contains 13 residues. Germline CDR1 DFQATT, CDR2 SNEGSKA (reference sequence). Here the CDR3 DNA reads TGCAGTGCTAGAGGGGTTCCACACCACGAGCAGTACTTC. Its translation: CSARGVPHHEQYF.

The chain combines TRBV4-3 with TRBJ2-3; D not certain. This CDR3 spans 15 amino acids. Trimming pared 3 bases from V and 4 bases from J, leaving 14 bases between. Germline-derived CDR1 and CDR2 are LGHNA and YSLEER. Written as DNA, the CDR3 is TGCGCCAGCAGCCACGATTACACAGCATCAGATACGCAGTATTTT. Translating gives CASSHDYTASDTQYF.

The genes are TRBV3-1 and TRBJ1-5; a possible D gene is TRBD1 (6 bases). V was trimmed by 8 bases and J by 5 bases, leaving 13 bases between them. The CDR3 spans 13 residues. Germline lookup yields CDR1 LGHDT and CDR2 YNNKEL (reference sequence). CDR3 protein: CASGTREDQPQHF. In DNA, the CDR3 is TGTGCCAGCGGGACACGGGAGGATCAGCCCCAGCATTTT.

The gene calls are TRBV25-1 and TRBJ2-7, with D possibly matching TRBD2 (6 bases). The better agreement between TRBJ2-5 and the DNA end casts doubt on the J call. CDR1 and CDR2 (germline): MGHDK, SYGVNS. The CDR3 consists of 14 residues. The DNA of the CDR3 is TGTGCCAGTTCCCCCAATAGGAGGGCAGAGACCCAGTACTTC. The encoded protein is CASSPNRRAETQYF.

The chain links TRBV5-1 to TRBJ2-3; no clear D. CDR1 is SGHRS, CDR2 YFSETQ, per germline. The germline V and J ends were trimmed by 4 bases and 2 bases, with 8 bases remaining between them. This CDR3 region has 13 residues. The CDR3: CASSRAVTDTQYF. CDR3 DNA sequence: TGCGCCAGCAGCAGGGCCGTCACAGATACGCAGTATTTT.